The following is a T cell receptor beta chain sequence with its context. Its antigen is unidentified. Data came from immunoSEQ multiplex PCR; TCRdb stores just in-frame clones and leaves some out. This sample has roughly 50,000 clones, with approximately 90% found just once. Chemo-refractory metastatic non-small-cell lung cancer patients received focal radiation with ipilimumab CTLA-4 blockade. The CDR3 consists of 14 residues. Trimming pared 7 bases from V and 2 bases from J, leaving 17 bases between. In germline, CDR1 is SQVTM, CDR2 ANQGSEA. This record belongs to a study of radiotherapy plus CTLA-4 blockade in lung cancer. As for the study in general: In less than 20% of patients, objective responses were seen; 31% had disease control. Overall study findings and caveats: Blood-borne expansion of tumor-derived TCR clones followed radiotherapy plus ipilimumab. The best predictor of response was reported to be early blood T cell clone dynamics, with interferon-beta.

This TCR derives from a human donor with non-small cell lung cancer whose response to radiotherapy plus ipilimumab could not be evaluated. The V and J genes are TRBV29-1 and TRBJ1-2; the D gene is possibly TRBD1 (6 bases). Sequenced material: peripheral blood, taken from a patient treated with radiotherapy plus ipilimumab. The CDR3 DNA reads TGCAGCGCCGAACGGACAGACAAAAACTATGGCTACACCTTC. This codes for CSAERTDKNYGYTF.